This T cell receptor beta chain was recorded in a study of T cells in Graves' hyperthyroidism and ophthalmopathy. General study findings and limits: Most clonotypes that expanded in the thyroid above 0.001 also showed up in blood. Model output signaled ophthalmopathy a median roughly 6.1 months ahead of onset.

This CDR3 has 15 amino acids. With 2 bases removed from V and 5 bases from J, the gap between germline ends came to 16 bases. Blood was sampled at initial diagnosis of hyperthyroidism, prior to onset of any ophthalmopathy symptoms. TCR beta CDR3 regions were amplified from RNA. The HTBI set primed first-round TCR CDR3 RT-PCR. MiXCR was run by TCRdb on the multiplex PCR reads, yielding one entry per CDR3 protein. The table has 250,000 or so distinct CDR3 sequences, about 14% seen once; the top ten hold about an eighth. As regards this clonotype: Antigen unknown.

The sequenced sample was blood. The chain is built from TRBV12-3 or TRBV12-4 and TRBJ2-7; maybe TRBD1 (5 bases). The TCR sequence derives from a woman in her forties with Graves' hyperthyroidism that later progressed to Graves' ophthalmopathy. This CDR3 reads CASSLSRVWDNEQYF. DNA for the CDR3: TGTGCCAGCAGTTTAAGCAGGGTCTGGGATAACGAGCAGTACTTC.